These 5 T cell receptor beta chains were all obtained from the same sample, sequenced in a study of monozygotic twins with inflammatory bowel disease. TCRdb reprocessed the 5' RACE reads, with one entry per CDR3 protein and no DNA. The listing contains fewer than 350,000 distinct CDR3 sequences. The sequenced sample consisted of blood. The receptors were sampled from a human donor with ulcerative colitis or Crohn's disease, or a healthy co-twin of an affected twin (not recorded which).

The rearrangement uses TRBV10-3 and TRBJ2-1. The CDR3 consists of 11 residues. Looked up from germline, CDR1 is ENHRY and CDR2 is SYGVKD. This chain's CDR3 is CAISVNNEQFF.

This rearrangement joins TRBV12-3 or TRBV12-4 to TRBJ2-7; TCRdb picks TRBD2, but there is no DNA to check that call. The CDR3 runs 13 residues. The CDR3 is CASSRGGAYEQYF.

CDR3 residues: CASSFGGRAGYEQYF. V usage is TRBV7-2 and J usage is TRBJ2-7; TCRdb selects TRBD1, and the lack of DNA leaves this call unchecked. CDR1 SGHTA and CDR2 FQGNSA come from the germline V gene. This CDR3 has 15 residues.

CDR3 region: CASSFHQGWTEAFF. The genes are TRBV28 and TRBJ1-1; the D call of TRBD1 rests on TCRdb alone, since no DNA is present to check it. Germline V gives CDR1 MDHEN, CDR2 SYDVKM. This CDR3 contains 14 residues.

Here the CDR3 reads CSVEVGRKLFF. The chain links TRBV29-1 to TRBJ1-4; the D call from TCRdb, TRBD1, cannot be confirmed without DNA. The CDR3 is 11 residues long. CDR1 is SQVTM and CDR2 is ANQGSEA in the germline V gene.